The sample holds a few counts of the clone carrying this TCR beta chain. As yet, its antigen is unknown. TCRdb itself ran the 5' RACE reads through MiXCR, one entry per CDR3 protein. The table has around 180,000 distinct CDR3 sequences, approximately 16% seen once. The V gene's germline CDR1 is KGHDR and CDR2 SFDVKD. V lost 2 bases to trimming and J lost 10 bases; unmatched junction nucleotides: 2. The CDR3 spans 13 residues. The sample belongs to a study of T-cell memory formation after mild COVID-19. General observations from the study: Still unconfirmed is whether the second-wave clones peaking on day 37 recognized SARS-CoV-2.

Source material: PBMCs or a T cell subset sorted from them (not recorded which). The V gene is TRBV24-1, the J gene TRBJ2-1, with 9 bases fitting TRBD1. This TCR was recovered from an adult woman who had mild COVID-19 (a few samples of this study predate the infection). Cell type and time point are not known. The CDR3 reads CATSDWDRAEQFF. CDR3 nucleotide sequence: TGTGCCACCAGTGATTGGGACAGGGCCGAGCAGTTCTTC.